The rows below give T cell receptor beta chains drawn from one sample of a study of blood T cell repertoires in COVID-19. The method was immunoSEQ multiplex PCR; TCRdb's version includes in-frame clones alone and lacks a portion of them. The sample contains some 250,000 clones, roughly 90% of which appear only once. The sequenced sample consisted of peripheral blood. Source of these receptors: a man aged 25-45 years with active or convalescent COVID-19. The CDR3 runs from the conserved cysteine through the conserved F or W. The D gene is left open where the match is weak. Where a row states a size, it is once, few, many or the class of an expanded clone; other rows omit it.

CDR3 length: 14; D gene: NA; clone size: NA; V gene: TRBV28; J gene: TRBJ2-7; CDR3 DNA: TGTGCCAGCAGCTCCGGGATCTCATCCCTCGAGCAGTACTTC; CDR3 protein: CASSSGISSLEQYF
CDR3 length: 12; D gene: NA; clone size: NA; V gene: TRBV18; J gene: TRBJ2-1; CDR3 DNA: TGTGCCAGCTCACCCTCAGGGTTGGCGCAGTTCTTC; CDR3 protein: CASSPSGLAQFF
CDR3 length: 11; D gene: NA; clone size: NA; V gene: TRBV27; J gene: TRBJ2-3; CDR3 DNA: TGTGCCAGCAGACACACAGATACGCAGTATTTT; CDR3 protein: CASRHTDTQYF
CDR3 length: 15; D gene: NA; clone size: NA; V gene: TRBV27; J gene: TRBJ2-1; CDR3 DNA: TGTGCCAGCAGTTTAGGGGGGACCACATACAATGAGCAGTTCTTC; CDR3 protein: CASSLGGTTYNEQFF
CDR3 length: 15; D gene: TRBD2; clone size: NA; V gene: TRBV6-5; J gene: TRBJ2-7; CDR3 DNA: TGTGCCAGCAGGGGTGGTAGCGGGGGGCCGTCCGTGCAGTACTTC; CDR3 protein: CASRGGSGGPSVQYF
CDR3 length: 15; D gene: NA; clone size: NA; V gene: TRBV6-6; J gene: TRBJ2-2; CDR3 DNA: TGTGCCAGCAGGCTACTAGCCACGAACACCGGGGAGCTGTTTTTT; CDR3 protein: CASRLLATNTGELFF
CDR3 length: 14; D gene: NA; clone size: NA; V gene: TRBV10-2; J gene: TRBJ1-4; CDR3 DNA: TGCGCCAGCAGTGTGACAGGATTGAATGAAAAACTGTTTTTT; CDR3 protein: CASSVTGLNEKLFF
CDR3 length: 11; D gene: NA; clone size: NA; V gene: TRBV30; J gene: TRBJ1-2; CDR3 DNA: TGTGCCTGGACAAGCCTATATGGCTACACCTTC; CDR3 protein: CAWTSLYGYTF
CDR3 length: 12; D gene: NA; clone size: few; V gene: TRBV27; J gene: TRBJ1-5; CDR3 DNA: TGTGCCAGCAGTTTTTTCGGTCAGCCCCAGCATTTT; CDR3 protein: CASSFFGQPQHF
CDR3 length: 15; D gene: TRBD2; clone size: NA; V gene: TRBV7-9; J gene: TRBJ2-3; CDR3 DNA: TGTGCCAGCAGCTTAGCTAGCGGGGGGGTAGCTACGCAGTATTTT; CDR3 protein: CASSLASGGVATQYF
CDR3 length: 13; D gene: NA; clone size: NA; V gene: TRBV5-5; J gene: TRBJ1-1; CDR3 DNA: TGTGCCAGCAGCCCCTACCTTTTTACCGAAGCTTTCTTT; CDR3 protein: CASSPYLFTEAFF
CDR3 length: 14; D gene: TRBD1; clone size: once; V gene: TRBV7-9; J gene: TRBJ2-5; CDR3 DNA: TGTGCCAGCAGCTTGGGGACAGGCGGTGAGACCCAGTACTTC; CDR3 protein: CASSLGTGGETQYF
CDR3 length: 16; D gene: TRBD1; clone size: NA; V gene: TRBV3-1/TRBV3-2; J gene: TRBJ1-4; CDR3 DNA: TGTGCCAGCAGAAGAGGACAGGGGGTAACTAATGAAAAACTGTTTTTT; CDR3 protein: CASRRGQGVTNEKLFF
CDR3 length: 12; D gene: NA; clone size: once; V gene: TRBV10-1; J gene: TRBJ1-5; CDR3 DNA: TGCGCCAGCAGTGACGGGTTTCAGCCCCAGCATTTT; CDR3 protein: CASSDGFQPQHF
CDR3 length: 15; D gene: NA; clone size: NA; V gene: TRBV4-3; J gene: TRBJ2-1; CDR3 DNA: TGCGCCAGCAGCCAAGATTTAGGAGGGAGCGATGAGCAGTTCTTC; CDR3 protein: CASSQDLGGSDEQFF